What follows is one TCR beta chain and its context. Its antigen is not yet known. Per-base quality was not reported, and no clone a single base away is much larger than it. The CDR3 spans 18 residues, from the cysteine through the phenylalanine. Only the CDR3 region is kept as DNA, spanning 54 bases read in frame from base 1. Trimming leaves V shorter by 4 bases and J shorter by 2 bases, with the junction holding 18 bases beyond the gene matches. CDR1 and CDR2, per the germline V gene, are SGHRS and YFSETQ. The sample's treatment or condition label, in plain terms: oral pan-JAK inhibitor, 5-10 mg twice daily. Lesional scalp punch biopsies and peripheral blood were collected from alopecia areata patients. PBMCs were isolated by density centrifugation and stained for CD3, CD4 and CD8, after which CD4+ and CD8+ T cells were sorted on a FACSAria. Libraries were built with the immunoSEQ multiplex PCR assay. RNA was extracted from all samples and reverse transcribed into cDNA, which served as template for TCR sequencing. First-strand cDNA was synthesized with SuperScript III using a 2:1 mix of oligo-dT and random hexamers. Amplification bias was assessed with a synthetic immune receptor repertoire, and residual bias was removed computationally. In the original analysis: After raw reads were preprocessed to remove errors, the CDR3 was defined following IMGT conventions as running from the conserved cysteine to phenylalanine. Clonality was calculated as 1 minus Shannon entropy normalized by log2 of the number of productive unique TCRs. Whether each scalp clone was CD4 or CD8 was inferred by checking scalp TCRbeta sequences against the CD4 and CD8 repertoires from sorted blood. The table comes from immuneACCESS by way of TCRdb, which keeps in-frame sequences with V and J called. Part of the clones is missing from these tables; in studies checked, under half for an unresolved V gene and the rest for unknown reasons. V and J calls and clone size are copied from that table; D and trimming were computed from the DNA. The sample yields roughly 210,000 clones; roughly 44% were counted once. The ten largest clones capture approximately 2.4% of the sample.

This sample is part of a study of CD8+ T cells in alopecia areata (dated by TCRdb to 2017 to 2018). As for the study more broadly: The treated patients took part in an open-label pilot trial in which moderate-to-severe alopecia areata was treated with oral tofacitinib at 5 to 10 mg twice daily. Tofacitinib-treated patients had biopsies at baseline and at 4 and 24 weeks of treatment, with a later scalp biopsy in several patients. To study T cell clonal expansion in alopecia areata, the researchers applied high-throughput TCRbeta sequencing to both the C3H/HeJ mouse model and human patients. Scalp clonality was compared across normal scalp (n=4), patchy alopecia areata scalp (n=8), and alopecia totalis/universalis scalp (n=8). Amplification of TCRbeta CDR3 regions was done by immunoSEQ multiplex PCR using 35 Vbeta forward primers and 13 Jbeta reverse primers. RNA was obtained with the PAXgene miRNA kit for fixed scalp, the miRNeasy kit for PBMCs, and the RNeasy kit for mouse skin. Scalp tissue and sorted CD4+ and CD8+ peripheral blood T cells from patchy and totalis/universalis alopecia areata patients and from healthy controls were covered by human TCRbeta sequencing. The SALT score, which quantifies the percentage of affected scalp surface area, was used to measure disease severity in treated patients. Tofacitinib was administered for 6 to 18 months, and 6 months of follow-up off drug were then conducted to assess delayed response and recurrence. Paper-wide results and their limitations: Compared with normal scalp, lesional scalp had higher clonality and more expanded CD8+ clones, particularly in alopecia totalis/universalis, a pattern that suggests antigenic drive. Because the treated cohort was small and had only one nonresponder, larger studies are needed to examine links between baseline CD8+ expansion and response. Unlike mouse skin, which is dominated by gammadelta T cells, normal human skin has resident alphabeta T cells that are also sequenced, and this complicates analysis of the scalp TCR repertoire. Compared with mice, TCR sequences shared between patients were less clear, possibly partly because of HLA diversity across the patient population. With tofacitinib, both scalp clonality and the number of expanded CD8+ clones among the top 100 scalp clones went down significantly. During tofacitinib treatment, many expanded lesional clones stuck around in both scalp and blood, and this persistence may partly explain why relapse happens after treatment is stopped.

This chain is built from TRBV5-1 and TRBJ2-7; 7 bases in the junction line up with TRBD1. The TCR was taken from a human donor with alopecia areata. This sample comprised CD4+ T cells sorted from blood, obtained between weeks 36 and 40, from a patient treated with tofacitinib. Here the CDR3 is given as CASSPASIRDRTTYEQYF. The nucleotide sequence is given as TGCGCCAGCAGCCCCGCAAGCATAAGGGACAGAACTACCTACGAGCAGTACTTC.